These 15 T cell receptor beta chains share one sample of origin, sequenced in a study of shared clonotypes between healthy human individuals (dated by TCRdb to about 2020). Libraries came from the immunoSEQ multiplex PCR assay. In TCRdb, the immuneACCESS table is reduced to in-frame sequences with V and J assigned. These tables do not hold every clone; where another copy was compared, an unresolved V gene accounts for under half, and the others remain unexplained. Recorded for this sample are approximately 240,000 clones; approximately 65% of them occurred a single time. The leading ten clones occupy approximately 10% of the sample. The sequenced sample consisted of memory CD4+ T cells sorted from blood. The cell subset or site label, read with the paper, signifies: CD45RA-negative fraction. These receptors all stem from a man younger than 40 in good health.

This clone has more than one count but fewer than ten. This sequence joins TRBV14 and TRBJ1-3, with D perhaps TRBD1 (6 bases). The length of the CDR3 is 16 residues. CDR1 is SGHDN, CDR2 FVKESK, per germline. Trimming left V 1 base short and J 3 bases short, with 13 bases between. CDR3 region: CASSQGGTRVGNTIYF. The CDR3, as DNA: TGTGCCAGCAGCCAAGGCGGGACACGGGTTGGAAACACCATATATTTT.

The J gene is TRBJ1-3, the V gene TRBV5-1; D ambiguous. The CDR3 has 15 residues. Trimming removed 2 bases at V and 4 bases at J, with 13 bases between. CDR1 is SGHRS, CDR2 YFSETQ, per germline. The CDR3 region has the DNA TGCGCCAGCAGCTTAAATCCCACGGGAGGAAACACCATATATTTT. Residues: CASSLNPTGGNTIYF.

The sample holds a few counts of this clone. This sequence joins TRBV2 and TRBJ2-7, with D perhaps TRBD2 (6 bases). Germline V gives CDR1 SNHLY, CDR2 FYNNEI. Trimming left V 6 bases short and J 3 bases short, with 15 bases between. The CDR3 covers 14 residues. The CDR3 nucleotides read TGTGCCAGCAGAAAGTGGAGGGAGCTCTACGAGCAGTACTTC. This encodes CASRKWRELYEQYF.

The V gene is TRBV7-9, the J gene TRBJ1-4, with a possible D match to TRBD1 (6 bases). This CDR3 has 14 residues. Germline CDR1 reads SEHNR; CDR2 reads FQNEAQ (reference sequence). Trimming left V 1 base short and J 7 bases short, with 10 bases between. CDR3 protein: CASSLDRDGEKLFF. The CDR3 DNA reads as TGTGCCAGCAGCTTAGACAGGGATGGTGAAAAACTGTTTTTT.

This chain links TRBV18 with TRBJ1-1; D is possibly TRBD1 (5 bases). This CDR3 has 13 residues. V lost 2 bases and J lost 6, with 10 bases in between. Per germline, CDR1 KGHSH and CDR2 LQKENI. The CDR3 DNA sequence: TGTGCCAGCTCACCATCCCAGGGCCCTGAAGCTTTCTTT. It codes for CASSPSQGPEAFF.

The V gene is TRBV4-1, the J gene TRBJ1-1; D perhaps matches TRBD1 (6 bases). Trimming removed 3 bases from V and 8 bases from J, with 19 bases in between. CDR1 and CDR2 from the germline V gene are MGHRA and YSYEKL. This CDR3 spans 15 amino acids. CDR3 DNA sequence: TGCGCCAGCAGCCAGCTTTTGAACAGGGAATCAGAAGCTTTCTTT. It codes for CASSQLLNRESEAFF.

This chain connects TRBV7-2 to TRBJ2-5; 8 nucleotides match TRBD1. Germline CDR1 SGHTA, CDR2 FQGNSA. The CDR3 loop spans 13 amino acids. The V gene end was trimmed by 7 bases and the J gene end by 1 base; junction bases not matched to a gene: 2. CDR3 sequence (DNA): TGTGCCAGCAATACAGGGGGCCAAGAGACCCAGTACTTC. Translated, it gives CASNTGGQETQYF.

The chain employs TRBV4-2 and TRBJ1-3, with D possibly being TRBD1 (5 bases). Trimming left V 2 bases short and J 0 bases short, with 20 bases between. CDR1 and CDR2 from the germline V gene are LGHNA and YNFKEQ. The CDR3 consists of 19 residues. The CDR3 bases are TGTGCCAGCAGCCAATTCCCAAAGGGACGGAGAACCTCTGGAAACACCATATATTTT. This sequence encodes CASSQFPKGRRTSGNTIYF.

This clone was counted ten times or more. This sequence joins TRBV28 and TRBJ2-7; tentative D call: TRBD1 (5 bases). The V gene's germline CDR1 is MDHEN and CDR2 SYDVKM. The CDR3 extends over 15 amino acids. With 2 bases removed from V and 3 bases from J, the gap between germline ends came to 14 bases. The DNA of the CDR3 is TGTGCCAGCAGTTTAAGACTTCTAAGGGGCTACGAGCAGTACTTC. This gives the protein CASSLRLLRGYEQYF.

The rearrangement uses TRBV2 and TRBJ2-7; the D gene is possibly TRBD2 (6 bases). The CDR3 covers 13 residues. V was pared by 6 bases and J by 9 bases, with 18 bases between. Germline V gives CDR1 SNHLY, CDR2 FYNNEI. The CDR3 nucleotides are TGTGCCAGCAGCCGACCTGCGGGGCACGGGCAGTACTTC. As protein: CASSRPAGHGQYF.

In its sample, this clone was seen a few times. This chain connects TRBV29-1 to TRBJ1-4; D is perhaps TRBD1 (5 bases). The CDR3 loop spans 13 amino acids. Germline CDR1 reads SQVTM; CDR2 reads ANQGSEA. Trimming took 6 bases from V and 8 from J, leaving 16 bases between them. The chain's CDR3 is CSVAGQVGEKLFF. The CDR3 DNA is TGCAGCGTAGCAGGGCAAGTGGGAGAAAAACTGTTTTTT.

This chain connects TRBV7-2 to TRBJ2-1; 12 nucleotides align to TRBD2. CDR3 length: 15 residues. With V trimmed by 6 bases and J by 7 bases, 7 bases remained unmatched. CDR1 is SGHTA and CDR2 is FQGNSA in the germline V gene. CDR3 bases: TGTGCCAGCAGGATGGCTAGCGGGAGGGTGAATGAGCAGTTCTTC. Translated: CASRMASGRVNEQFF.

This clone was seen a few times. The chain carries TRBV19 and TRBJ1-1; D ambiguous. The CDR3 totals 16 residues. V dropped 2 bases and J dropped 6 bases, with 19 bases sitting between them. In germline, CDR1 is LNHDA, CDR2 SQIVND (reference sequence). As DNA, the CDR3 is TGTGCCAGTAGTATATACGGCCGGACCCAACTTCCTGAAGCTTTCTTT. Translating gives CASSIYGRTQLPEAFF.

On this clone: A much larger clone differs from this one at a single base, so this may be a read error. This rearrangement joins TRBV7-8 to TRBJ1-1, with D perhaps matching TRBD1 (5 bases). The CDR3 covers 13 residues. Trimming shortened V by 2 bases and J by 4 bases, and 8 bases separated the two germline ends. Germline V lookup: CDR1 SGHVS, CDR2 FQNEAQ. CDR3 DNA: TGTGCCAGCAGCTTAACGGGGACCACTGAAGCTTTCTTT. This codes for CASSLTGTTEAFF.

This clone has only a few counts. The V call is TRBV19, the J call TRBJ2-4; TRBD2 matches 9 bases. The CDR3 is 19 amino acids. CDR1 LNHDA and CDR2 SQIVND come from the germline V gene (reference sequence). The junction had 16 bases not matched to a gene; V was cut back by 6 bases and J by 1 base. CDR3 protein: CASSPQGLAGELAKNIQYF. CDR3 DNA: TGTGCCAGTAGCCCCCAGGGGTTAGCGGGAGAACTCGCCAAAAACATTCAGTACTTC.